This T cell receptor beta chain is from a study of blood T cell repertoires in COVID-19. CDR3 length: 14 residues. Germline lookup yields CDR1 SGHKS and CDR2 YYEKEE (reference sequence). The V gene lost 2 bases and the J gene lost 7 bases, with 10 bases spanning the gap. Seattle participants joined during active infection and were tracked over time. This clone was detected only once. Authors' data handling: Counts of nucleated cells, estimated from reference gene primer amplification, were obtained. Sequenced by immunoSEQ multiplex PCR; TCRdb stores in-frame clones only, minus some. D and trimming were read from the DNA, whereas the V and J calls and clone size are those reported in that table. This table holds approximately 240,000 clones, roughly 91% found once.

What was sequenced was peripheral blood. The origin of this receptor is a man aged 25-45 years with COVID-19, enrolled during active disease. This sequence joins TRBV5-5 and TRBJ1-6; D uncertain. As DNA, the CDR3 is TGTGCCAGCAGCTTAGACTCGGGAAATTCACCCCTCCACTTT. Translating it yields CASSLDSGNSPLHF.